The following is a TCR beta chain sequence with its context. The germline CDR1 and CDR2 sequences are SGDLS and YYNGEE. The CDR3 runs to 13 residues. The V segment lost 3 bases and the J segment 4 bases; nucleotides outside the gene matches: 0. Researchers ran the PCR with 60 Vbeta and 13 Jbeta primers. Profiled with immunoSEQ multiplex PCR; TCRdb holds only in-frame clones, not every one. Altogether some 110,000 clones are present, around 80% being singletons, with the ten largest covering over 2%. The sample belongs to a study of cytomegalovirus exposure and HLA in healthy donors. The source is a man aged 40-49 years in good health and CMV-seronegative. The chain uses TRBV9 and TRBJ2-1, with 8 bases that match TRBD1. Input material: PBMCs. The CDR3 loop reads CASSGQGYNEQFF. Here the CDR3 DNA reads TGTGCCAGCAGCGGACAGGGGTACAATGAGCAGTTCTTC.